A single sample gave rise to the 28 T cell receptor beta chains below, sequenced in a study of identical twins. MiXCR was run by TCRdb on the 5' RACE reads, yielding one entry per CDR3 protein. The data show 500,000 to 600,000 distinct CDR3 sequences, roughly 21% seen once. The same specimen was also included in a second study, on T cells expressing NK-cell markers.

Specimen: CD4+ T cells sorted from blood. Receptors originate from a woman under 30 in good health.

This clonotype has more than one count but fewer than ten. The gene calls are TRBV6-6 and TRBJ2-5; a possible D gene is TRBD1 (6 bases). This CDR3 spans 13 amino acids. V was clipped by 8 bases and J by 0 bases, with 10 bases between them. Germline CDR1 is MNHNY and CDR2 is SVGAGI (reference sequence). The CDR3 reads CASQQGYQETQYF. DNA of the CDR3: TGTGCCAGCCAACAGGGCTACCAAGAGACCCAGTACTTC.

Ten or more counts support this clonotype. The V and J genes are TRBV6-5 and TRBJ2-3; 9 bases are a match to TRBD1. CDR1 is MNHEY and CDR2 is SVGAGI in the germline V gene. This CDR3 comprises 16 residues. Trimming took 4 bases from V and 4 from J; bases not matched to a gene: 9. The CDR3 loop is CASSSHRGQGADTQYF. The CDR3 coding sequence is TGTGCCAGCAGTTCCCACAGGGGACAGGGCGCAGATACGCAGTATTTT.

The chain uses TRBV4-1 and TRBJ1-2; no clear D gene. V lost 1 base and J 10 bases, leaving 10 bases between the germline ends. Germline V gene data show CDR1 as MGHRA and CDR2 as YSYEKL. This CDR3 region has 12 residues. CDR3 bases: TGCGCCAGCAGCCAAGTTGGAGGTGACTACACCTTC. Its protein product is CASSQVGGDYTF.

In this sample, this clonotype turned up a few times. This chain joins TRBV9 and TRBJ2-3, with D perhaps matching TRBD1 or TRBD2 (5 bases each). Germline-derived CDR1 and CDR2 are SGDLS and YYNGEE. Trimming cost V 7 bases and J 6 bases, with 12 bases left between them. CDR3 length equals 12 residues. CDR3 DNA sequence: TGTGCCAGCGGTTCGGGGACCGATACGCAGTATTTT. As protein: CASGSGTDTQYF. Full variable domain (rest looked up from reference TRBV9 and TRBJ2-3): DSGVTQTPKHLITATGQRVTLRCSPRSGDLSVYWYQQSLDQGLQFLIQYYNGEERAKGNILERFSAQQFPDLHSELNLSSLELGDSALYFCASGSGTDTQYFGPGTRLTVL.

The V gene is TRBV20-1, the J gene TRBJ2-5, with D uncertain. From germline, CDR1 is DFQATT and CDR2 SNEGSKA (reference sequence). With 5 bases removed from V and 5 bases from J, the gap between germline ends came to 9 bases. CDR3 size: 11 residues. The CDR3 here is CSAPIRETQYF. The CDR3 bases are TGCAGTGCTCCCATCCGGGAGACCCAGTACTTC.

The chain is built from TRBV5-1 and TRBJ2-7, with D hard to call. Trimming removed 3 bases from V and 0 bases from J, with 16 bases in between. The CDR3 contains 16 residues. Germline values: CDR1 SGHRS, CDR2 YFSETQ. This CDR3 reads CASSSSPFSSSYEQYF. The CDR3, as DNA: TGCGCCAGCAGCTCCTCCCCATTTTCGAGCTCCTACGAGCAGTACTTC.

The table lists this clonotype with a few counts. This chain uses TRBV6-2 or TRBV6-3 with TRBJ2-3; D remains unclear. CDR1 is MNHEY and CDR2 is SVGEGT in the germline V gene. The CDR3 is 15 residues long. V dropped 11 bases and J dropped 2 bases, with 20 bases sitting between them. The CDR3 bases are TGTGCCGGTAGGTGTAGGGCTCACGACACAGATACGCAGTATTTT. Its protein is CAGRCRAHDTDTQYF.

This clonotype was counted between two and nine times. V and J are TRBV5-6 and TRBJ1-4; 7 nucleotides match TRBD1. V dropped 4 bases and J dropped 5; count of bases not matched to a gene: 5. CDR1 SGHDT and CDR2 YYEEEE come from the germline V gene. The CDR3 extends over 14 amino acids. The CDR3 coding sequence is TGTGCCAGCAGCACCCGGGACAGAAATGAAAAACTGTTTTTT. Its translation is CASSTRDRNEKLFF.

This clonotype has just a few counts. The chain carries TRBV7-2 and TRBJ2-7; tentatively, D is TRBD2 (6 bases). The CDR3 contains 16 residues. Deletions cut 5 bases from V and 3 bases from J, with 20 bases between. Germline V gives CDR1 SGHTA, CDR2 FQGNSA. CDR3 protein: CASSARRIGSYYEQYF. The DNA of the CDR3 is TGTGCCAGCAGCGCCCGTCGAATCGGGAGTTACTACGAGCAGTACTTC.

This clonotype was recorded a few times. The rearrangement joins TRBV11-2 to TRBJ1-2, with TRBD1 identical over 7 bases. This CDR3 is built from 14 residues. The ends lost 5 bases at V and 5 bases at J; junction bases unmatched: 8. Germline V CDR1 and CDR2: SGHAT, FQNNGV. The CDR3 region has the DNA TGTGCCAGCAGCCGTGAACAGGGGAAATATGGCTACACCTTC. This codes for CASSREQGKYGYTF.

The rearrangement joins TRBV3-1 to TRBJ1-1, with D perhaps matching TRBD1 (6 bases). V gave up 6 bases and J gave up 4 bases, with 15 bases separating them. There are 14 residues in the CDR3. Germline V gene data show CDR1 as LGHDT and CDR2 as YNNKEL (reference sequence). The CDR3 is CASSSWGRITEAFF. For the CDR3, the DNA is TGTGCCAGCAGTTCCTGGGGGCGTATCACTGAAGCTTTCTTT.

The chain couples TRBV7-2 to TRBJ1-2, with D maybe TRBD1 (6 bases). Looked up from germline, CDR1 is SGHTA and CDR2 is FQGNSA. V was trimmed by 0 bases and J by 5 bases, leaving 10 bases between them. This CDR3 contains 14 residues. CDR3 loop: CASSLAIRGYGYTF. CDR3 in DNA: TGTGCCAGCAGCTTAGCTATAAGGGGGTATGGCTACACCTTC.

The chain recombines TRBV5-1 with TRBJ1-1; no reliable D call. V lost 0 bases and J lost 0, with 9 bases in between. The CDR3 consists of 15 residues. CDR1 SGHRS and CDR2 YFSETQ come from the germline V gene. CDR3 residues: CASSLVAKVNTEAFF. The CDR3, as DNA: TGCGCCAGCAGCTTGGTCGCCAAGGTGAACACTGAAGCTTTCTTT.

This clonotype appeared a few times. V usage is TRBV20-1 and J usage is TRBJ2-3; TRBD2 agrees at 16 bases. Germline lookup yields CDR1 DFQATT and CDR2 SNEGSKA (reference sequence). This CDR3 region has 17 residues. CDR3 sequence reads: CRPPGLAGGGDTDTQYF. In DNA form, the CDR3 reads TGCAGGCCACCGGGACTAGCGGGGGGGGGGGACACAGATACGCAGTATTTT.

The chain recombines TRBV6-1 with TRBJ2-7, with TRBD2 matching 11 bases. Germline V lookup: CDR1 MNHNS, CDR2 SASEGT. Unmatched junction bases numbered 7, after V lost 6 bases and J lost 3 bases. The CDR3 contains 15 residues. The CDR3 region is CASSSLAGGDYEQYF. The CDR3 region has the DNA TGTGCCAGCAGCTCTCTAGCGGGAGGCGACTACGAGCAGTACTTC.

The chain links TRBV27 to TRBJ2-7; 8 positions agree with TRBD1. Looked up from germline, CDR1 is MNHEY and CDR2 is SMNVEV (reference sequence). The CDR3 sequence is 15 residues long. V lost 6 bases and J lost 4; bases outside the gene matches: 11. The CDR3 DNA is TGTGCCAGCAGGCTTCGGGGACAGGCGATATACGAGCAGTACTTC. It codes for CASRLRGQAIYEQYF.

The sample holds a few counts of this clonotype. The chain combines TRBV20-1 with TRBJ1-1, with TRBD1 matching 11 bases. This CDR3 region has 14 residues. V trimming: 4 bases; J trimming: 5 bases; junction bases outside the gene matches: 6. CDR1 and CDR2 (germline): DFQATT, SNEGSKA (reference sequence). The CDR3 spells CSATPGTGGTEAFF. The CDR3 DNA reads TGCAGTGCTACCCCCGGGACAGGGGGGACTGAAGCTTTCTTT.

This sequence joins TRBV15 and TRBJ1-5; no definite D call. The germline V and J ends were trimmed by 1 base and 2 bases, with 12 bases remaining between them. The CDR3 loop spans 16 amino acids. Germline lookup yields CDR1 LNHNV and CDR2 YYDKDF (reference sequence). The CDR3 bases are TGTGCCACCAGCAGAGGCGTATCGATCGGCAATCAGCCCCAGCATTTT. Its protein is CATSRGVSIGNQPQHF. Full variable domain (remainder filled in from reference TRBV15 and TRBJ1-5): DAMVIQNPRYQVTQFGKPVTLSCSQTLNHNVMYWYQQKSSQAPKLLFHYYDKDFNNEADTPDNFQSRRPNTSFCFLDIRSPGLGDTAMYLCATSRGVSIGNQPQHFGDGTRLSIL.

This clonotype was picked up a small number of times. V is TRBV9 and J is TRBJ1-2; 7 bases fit TRBD1. The junction had 8 bases not matched to a gene; V was cut back by 4 bases and J by 2 bases. CDR1 is SGDLS, CDR2 YYNGEE, per germline. The CDR3 covers 15 residues. The chain's CDR3 is CASSHRDRNNYGYTF. CDR3 sequence (DNA): TGTGCCAGCAGCCATAGGGACAGAAACAACTATGGCTACACCTTC.

This clonotype is a singleton in its sample. J is TRBJ2-3 and V is TRBV6-2 or TRBV6-3; D unclear. This CDR3 comprises 14 residues. V was pared by 2 bases and J by 2 bases, with 8 bases between. CDR1 is MNHEY and CDR2 is SVGEGT in the germline V gene. Written as DNA, the CDR3 is TGTGCCAGCAGTTACGGCGTGATCACAGATACGCAGTATTTT. Its protein product is CASSYGVITDTQYF.

This clonotype was detected ten times or more. In DNA, the CDR3 is TGCAGTGCTAGTTTACAGGCTCCCTACGAGCAGTACTTC. Translation gives CSASLQAPYEQYF. The chain links TRBV20-1 to TRBJ2-7, with D perhaps TRBD1 (5 bases). The CDR3 sequence is 13 residues long. The ends were cut back, 3 bases at V and 2 bases at J, with 11 bases in the middle. Germline CDR1 reads DFQATT; CDR2 reads SNEGSKA (reference sequence).

V usage is TRBV5-6 and J usage is TRBJ2-1; no clear D. The CDR3 has 12 residues. With 4 bases removed from V and 7 bases from J, the gap between germline ends came to 9 bases. Germline CDR1 SGHDT, CDR2 YYEEEE. In DNA form, the CDR3 reads TGTGCCAGCAGCCGCCATGGGAATGAGCAGTTCTTC. It is translated as CASSRHGNEQFF.

This clonotype appeared many times. J is TRBJ2-1 and V is TRBV5-5, with unresolved D. Trimming removed 4 bases at V and 3 bases at J, with 11 bases between. The CDR3 length is 14 residues. Germline V gene data show CDR1 as SGHKS and CDR2 as YYEKEE (reference sequence). The CDR3 reads CASSPNVDYNEQFF. The CDR3 DNA reads TGTGCCAGCAGCCCCAACGTCGACTACAATGAGCAGTTCTTC.

This clonotype appeared a few times. The rearrangement joins TRBV10-1 to TRBJ2-1; 8 nucleotides agree with TRBD1. The CDR3 loop spans 14 amino acids. After removal of 4 bases from V and 7 bases from J, the junction contained 6 bases not matched to a gene. The germline CDR1 and CDR2 sequences are WNHNN and SYGVQD (reference sequence). This CDR3 is CASSGTGRMNEQFF. DNA of the CDR3: TGCGCCAGCAGTGGGACAGGGAGGATGAATGAGCAGTTCTTC.

This chain uses TRBV5-1 with TRBJ2-3; perhaps TRBD1 as D (6 bases). The CDR3 sequence is 14 residues long. Germline CDR1 reads SGHRS; CDR2 reads YFSETQ. The ends were cut back, 5 bases at V and 1 base at J, with 11 bases in the middle. The CDR3 DNA sequence: TGCGCCAGCAGTGGGGGCGATGGCACAGATACGCAGTATTTT. This translates into CASSGGDGTDTQYF.

This sequence joins TRBV7-2 and TRBJ2-3; D unclear. CDR3 length: 12 amino acids. The germline V and J ends were trimmed by 3 bases and 6 bases, with 7 bases remaining between them. Germline lookup yields CDR1 SGHTA and CDR2 FQGNSA. CDR3 bases: TGTGCCAGCAGCTTCACCAGGGATACGCAGTATTTT. Its translation is CASSFTRDTQYF.

The chain is built from TRBV5-1 and TRBJ2-7, with D perhaps matching TRBD1 (6 bases). The germline gives CDR1 SGHRS, CDR2 YFSETQ. The CDR3 has 14 amino acids. The V and J ends lost 2 bases and 4 bases respectively, with 13 bases between them. CDR3 loop: CASSLSGVGYEQYF. The DNA of the CDR3 is TGCGCCAGCAGCTTATCAGGGGTTGGGTACGAGCAGTACTTC.

This clonotype came up many times. The chain is built from TRBV20-1 and TRBJ2-1, with a tentative D call TRBD2 (5 bases). Germline CDR1 is DFQATT and CDR2 is SNEGSKA (reference sequence). V lost 6 bases and J 3 bases, leaving 12 bases between the germline ends. This CDR3 spans 13 amino acids. Here the CDR3 reads CSARARLYNEQFF. The DNA of the CDR3 is TGCAGTGCGCGGGCACGTCTCTACAATGAGCAGTTCTTC.